The source of this T cell receptor (beta chain) is a study of CD8 T cells in Susac syndrome. As for the study in general: Sequenced Susac syndrome patients included roughly six with active disease and 8 or 9 who were in remission.

Germline V gene lookup returns CDR1 SNHLY and CDR2 FYNNEI. Trimming took off 5 bases at V and 9 bases at J, with 16 bases between the two ends. The CDR3 is 14 amino acids. When the RNA was reverse transcribed, random hexamers were used with an input of roughly 0.45 to 1 ug. Amplification of the TCR beta CDR3 was carried out by immunoSEQ multiplex PCR, which spanned a total of 54 Vbeta and 13 Jbeta segments. TCRdb re-called the immunoSEQ multiplex PCR reads through MiXCR, storing one row per CDR3 protein. Here the sample spans around 200,000 distinct CDR3 sequences, 95% being singletons. This sequence originates from a human donor with Susac syndrome. The sequencing sample was made of CD4+ T cells from PBMCs. V is TRBV2 and J is TRBJ2-2; D is tentatively TRBD1 or TRBD2 (5 bases each). CDR3 loop: CASSLKGSSWELFF. The CDR3 DNA sequence: TGTGCCAGCAGTCTGAAGGGGAGTTCTTGGGAGCTGTTTTTT. Filled out from reference TRBV2 and TRBJ2-2, the complete variable domain reads EPEVTQTPSHQVTQMGQEVILRCVPISNHLYFYWYRQILGQKVEFLVSFYNNEISEKSEIFDDQFSVERPDGSNFTLKIRSTKLEDSAMYFCASSLKGSSWELFFGEGSRLTVL.